In its sample, the clone carrying this T cell receptor (beta chain) was seen a few times. The antigen remains unidentified. Germline V gene data show CDR1 as LGHDT and CDR2 as YNNKEL (reference sequence). V lost 0 bases to trimming and J lost 3 bases, with 9 bases between them. The CDR3 sequence is 15 residues long. These data are taken from a study of T-cell memory formation after mild COVID-19. General observations from the study: Largely, contracting CD4+ clones fell within CM and EM, and contracting CD8+ clones within EMRA. Confirmation of SARS-CoV-2 specificity was lacking for second-wave clones peaking day 37. Clones that contracted from day 15 to 85 were balanced CD4/CD8, while later expanders leaned CD4+. Cross-reactive memory appears to have joined, as suggested by some responding clones showing up in pre-infection memory.

TCRdb re-called the 5' RACE reads with MiXCR, one entry per CDR3 protein. Here the sample spans approximately 290,000 distinct CDR3 sequences, approximately 19% being singletons. This clonotype was sampled from a man between 18 and 35 years old who had mild COVID-19 (a few samples of this study predate the infection). Cell type and time point are not known. The chain couples TRBV3-1 to TRBJ1-5; no clear D gene. The sequencing input was PBMCs or a T cell subset sorted from them (not recorded which). The CDR3 bases are TGTGCCAGCAGCCAAGATACTACGACCAATCAGCCCCAGCATTTT. As protein: CASSQDTTTNQPQHF.